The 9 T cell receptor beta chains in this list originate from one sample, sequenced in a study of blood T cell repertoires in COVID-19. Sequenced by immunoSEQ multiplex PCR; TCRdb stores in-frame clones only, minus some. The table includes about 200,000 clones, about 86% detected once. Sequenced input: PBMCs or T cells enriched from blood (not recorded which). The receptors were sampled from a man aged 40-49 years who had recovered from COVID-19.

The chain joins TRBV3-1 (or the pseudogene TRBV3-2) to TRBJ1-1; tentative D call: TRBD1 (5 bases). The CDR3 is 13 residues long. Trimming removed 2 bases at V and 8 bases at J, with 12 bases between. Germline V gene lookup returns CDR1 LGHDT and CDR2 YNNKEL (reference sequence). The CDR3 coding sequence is TGTGCCAGCAGCCAAACGGGGGGGTCAGAAGCTTTCTTT. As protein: CASSQTGGSEAFF.

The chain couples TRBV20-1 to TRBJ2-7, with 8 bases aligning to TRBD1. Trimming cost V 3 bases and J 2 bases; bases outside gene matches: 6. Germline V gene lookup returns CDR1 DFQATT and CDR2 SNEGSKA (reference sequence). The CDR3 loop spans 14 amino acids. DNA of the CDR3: TGCAGTGCTAGTGACAGGGGCCCGGCCTACGAGCAGTACTTC. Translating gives CSASDRGPAYEQYF.

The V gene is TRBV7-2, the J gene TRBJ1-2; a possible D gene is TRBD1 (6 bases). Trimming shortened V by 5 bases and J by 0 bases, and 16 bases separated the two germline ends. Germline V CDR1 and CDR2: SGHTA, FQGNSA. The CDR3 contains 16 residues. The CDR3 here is CASSRGGPSTNYGYTF. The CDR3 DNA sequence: TGTGCCAGCAGCCGGGGGGGCCCCTCTACTAACTATGGCTACACCTTC.

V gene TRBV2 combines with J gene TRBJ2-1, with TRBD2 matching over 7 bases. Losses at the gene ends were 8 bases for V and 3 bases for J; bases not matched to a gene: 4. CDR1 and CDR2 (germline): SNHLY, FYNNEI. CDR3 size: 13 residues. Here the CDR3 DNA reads TGTGCCAGCTGGGGACTAAACTACAATGAGCAGTTCTTC. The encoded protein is CASWGLNYNEQFF.

CDR3 residues: CSASGSTTYEQYF. The DNA for the CDR3 is TGCAGTGCTAGTGGGAGCACTACCTACGAGCAGTACTTC. The genes are TRBV20-1 and TRBJ2-7; D might be TRBD2 (5 bases). The CDR3 totals 13 residues. The germline V gene has CDR1 DFQATT and CDR2 SNEGSKA (reference sequence). The V end lost 3 bases, the J end lost 2 bases, and 11 bases lay between the germline ends.

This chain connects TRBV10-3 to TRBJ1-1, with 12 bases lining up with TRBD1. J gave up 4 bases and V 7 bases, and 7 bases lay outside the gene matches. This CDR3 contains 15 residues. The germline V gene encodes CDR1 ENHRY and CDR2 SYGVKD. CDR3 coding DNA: TGTGCCATCACCAGGGGGACAGGGGGCAGCACTGAAGCTTTCTTT. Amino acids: CAITRGTGGSTEAFF.

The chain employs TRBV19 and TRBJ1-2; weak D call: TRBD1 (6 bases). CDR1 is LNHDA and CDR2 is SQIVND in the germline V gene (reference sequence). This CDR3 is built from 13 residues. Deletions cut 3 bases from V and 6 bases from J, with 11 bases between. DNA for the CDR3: TGTGCCAGTAGTATCTGGGCAGGGGATGGCTACACCTTC. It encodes CASSIWAGDGYTF.

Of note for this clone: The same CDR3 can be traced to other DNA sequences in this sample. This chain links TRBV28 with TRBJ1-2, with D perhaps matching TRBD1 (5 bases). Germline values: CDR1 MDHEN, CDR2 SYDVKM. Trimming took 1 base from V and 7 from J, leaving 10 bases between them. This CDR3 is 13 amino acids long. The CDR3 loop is CASSLSGVGGYTF. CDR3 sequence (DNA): TGTGCCAGCAGTTTATCGGGGGTGGGTGGCTACACCTTC.

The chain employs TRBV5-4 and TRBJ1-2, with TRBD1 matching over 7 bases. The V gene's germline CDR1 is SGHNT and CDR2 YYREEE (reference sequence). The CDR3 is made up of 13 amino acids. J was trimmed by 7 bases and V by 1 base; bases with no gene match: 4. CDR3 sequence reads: CASSLITGVGYTF. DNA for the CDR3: TGTGCCAGCAGCTTGATCACAGGGGTTGGCTACACCTTC.